The source of this T cell receptor beta chain is a study of cytomegalovirus exposure and HLA in healthy donors. The V end was cut by 5 bases, the J end by 2 bases, with 17 bases between. The CDR3 length is 15 residues. Germline assignment: CDR1 SGDLS and CDR2 YYNGEE. Primers included in the PCR were 60 Vbeta and 13 Jbeta primers. The repertoire was sequenced with immunoSEQ multiplex PCR; TCRdb's copy has only in-frame clones and lacks some. The table shows some 150,000 clones, with roughly 80% occurring only once. This sequence originates from a woman aged 45 to 65 in good health and CMV-seronegative. The chain employs TRBV9 and TRBJ2-7; no firm D call. Source material: PBMCs. CDR3 bases: TGTGCCAGCAGTCTAGACCCCTTAGGTACCTACGAGCAGTACTTC. This codes for CASSLDPLGTYEQYF.